The rows below give T cell receptor beta chains drawn from one sample of a study of regulatory T cells in long-lasting Graves disease. Each CDR3 protein gets one entry after TCRdb re-called the multiplex PCR reads with MiXCR. The sample lists about 460,000 distinct CDR3 sequences, roughly 22% seen once, with around 14% in the top ten. The sequenced sample was peripheral blood mononuclear cells (PBMCs), obtained when the disease was refractory, from a patient treated with antithyroid drugs. The receptors stem from a female donor with Graves disease. Both conserved end residues are part of each CDR3. The D gene is left open where the match is weak. Size values are once, few and many counts, or a class for expanded clones, and some rows have none.

j_call clone_size d_call v_call cdr3_aa cdr3_nt
TRBJ2-4 . . TRBV4-1 CASSQVGQPNIQYF TGCGCCAGCAGCCAAGTTGGACAGCCAAACATTCAGTACTTC
TRBJ2-5 many TRBD2 TRBV5-5 CASSLVLAGARETQYF TGTGCCAGCAGCTTGGTTCTAGCGGGGGCCCGAGAGACCCAGTACTTC
TRBJ2-2 many TRBD2 TRBV2 CASSERLAGATGELFF TGTGCCAGCAGTGAAAGACTAGCGGGGGCCACCGGGGAGCTGTTTTTT
TRBJ2-7 few . TRBV12-3/TRBV12-4 CASSPPGAGNSYEQYF TGTGCCAGCAGTCCCCCCGGGGCAGGGAATTCGTACGAGCAGTACTTC
TRBJ1-6 many TRBD1 TRBV7-8 CASSLGQGGSPLHF TGTGCCAGCAGCTTAGGGCAGGGGGGTTCACCCCTCCACTTT
TRBJ1-1 many . TRBV2 CATWDIRNTEAFF TGTGCCACGTGGGACATCCGGAACACTGAAGCTTTCTTT
TRBJ2-7 . . TRBV3-1 CASSRGAEQYF TGTGCCAGCAGCCGGGGAGCCGAGCAGTACTTC
TRBJ1-1 many . TRBV7-2 CASSRRRTNTEAFF TGTGCCAGCAGCCGAAGGAGGACGAACACTGAAGCTTTCTTT
TRBJ2-1 . . TRBV29-1 CSVRDPEEQFF TGCAGCGTCCGGGACCCGGAAGAGCAGTTCTTC
TRBJ1-1 . . TRBV20-1 CSARIAGLEAFF TGCAGTGCTAGAATAGCAGGATTGGAAGCTTTCTTT
TRBJ2-7 many . TRBV6-1 CASSSWVGQSYEQYF TGTGCCAGCAGCTCATGGGTCGGACAGTCCTACGAGCAGTACTTC
TRBJ1-4 once . TRBV29-1 CSVEDRRSTNEKLFF TGCAGCGTTGAAGATCGTCGGTCAACTAATGAAAAACTGTTTTTT
TRBJ1-1 few . TRBV28 CASSFRGRAEAFF TGTGCCAGCAGTTTCCGGGGCAGAGCTGAAGCTTTCTTT
TRBJ1-1 . TRBD1 TRBV25-1 CASSFLTGGTEAFF TGTGCCAGCAGCTTTCTCACAGGGGGCACTGAAGCTTTCTTT
TRBJ2-5 many . TRBV28 CASNTYRDVETQYF TGTGCCAGCAATACTTACCGGGATGTAGAGACCCAGTACTTC
TRBJ1-3 . . TRBV30 CAWSVRGSGNTIYF TGTGCCTGGAGTGTGAGGGGCTCTGGAAACACCATATATTTT
TRBJ1-2 many TRBD1 TRBV6-1 CASSPSWDRDGYTF TGTGCCAGCAGTCCCTCCTGGGACAGGGATGGCTACACCTTC
TRBJ1-2 few . TRBV12-3/TRBV12-4 CASSTHPRDGGYTF TGTGCCAGCAGTACCCACCCCAGGGACGGTGGCTACACCTTC
TRBJ1-2 few . TRBV20-1 CSARDATFEDYGYTF TGCAGTGCTAGGGACGCTACCTTCGAGGACTATGGCTACACCTTC
TRBJ2-7 many . TRBV19 CASSIGGGTYEQYF TGTGCCAGCAGTATTGGGGGAGGTACCTACGAGCAGTACTTC
TRBJ2-7 few . TRBV10-3 CAISERGGYEQYF TGTGCCATCAGTGAAAGGGGGGGCTACGAGCAGTACTTC
TRBJ1-4 . . TRBV4-1 CASSQETGVGEKLFF TGCGCCAGCAGCCAAGAGACCGGGGTGGGAGAAAAACTGTTTTTT
TRBJ1-5 few . TRBV14 CASSQSRDQPQHF TGTGCCAGCAGCCAAAGTCGGGATCAGCCCCAGCATTTT
TRBJ2-5 . TRBD2 TRBV10-3 CAISDPRVAGGQETQYF TGTGCCATCAGTGACCCAAGGGTTGCGGGAGGACAAGAGACCCAGTACTTC
TRBJ1-5 few . TRBV3-1 CASSQSLNQPQHF TGTGCCAGCAGCCAATCGCTGAATCAGCCCCAGCATTTT
TRBJ2-7 . TRBD1 TRBV25-1 CASSTDRASYEQYF TGTGCCAGCAGCACCGACAGGGCATCCTACGAGCAGTACTTC
TRBJ2-1 many TRBD2 TRBV10-3 CAISEASGNNEQFF TGTGCCATCAGTGAGGCTAGCGGGAACAATGAGCAGTTCTTC
TRBJ1-1 . TRBD1 TRBV7-3 CASSTGQGKNTEAFF TGTGCCAGCAGCACGGGACAGGGTAAGAACACTGAAGCTTTCTTT
TRBJ2-4 . TRBD1 TRBV19 CASRPIQGGGKNIQYF TGTGCCAGTAGGCCCATACAGGGGGGAGGCAAAAACATTCAGTACTTC
TRBJ1-1 few . TRBV29-1 CSVESQNTEAFF TGCAGCGTTGAATCACAGAACACTGAAGCTTTCTTT
TRBJ1-2 . . TRBV27 CASSLGRSMAYTF TGTGCCAGCAGCCTCGGCAGGTCTATGGCTTATACCTTC
TRBJ2-5 . . TRBV10-3 CAISGGTETQYF TGTGCCATCAGTGGCGGAACGGAGACCCAGTACTTC
TRBJ2-7 many . TRBV10-3 CAIRETDGAYEQYF TGTGCCATCAGGGAGACAGACGGGGCCTACGAGCAGTACTTC
TRBJ1-4 many . TRBV12-5 CASGLGILLGRGSEKLFF TGTGCTAGTGGTTTGGGAATCCTCTTAGGTAGGGGAAGTGAAAAACTGTTTTTT
TRBJ2-5 . . TRBV7-9 CASSLGSEGRQETQYF TGTGCCAGCAGCTTAGGATCAGAGGGACGACAAGAGACCCAGTACTTC
TRBJ2-5 many TRBD2 TRBV12-3/TRBV12-4 CASSLGSSGPGETQYF TGTGCCAGCAGCCTTGGCTCTAGCGGTCCTGGGGAGACCCAGTACTTC
TRBJ2-7 many TRBD2 TRBV3-1 CASSQERASGRGEQYF TGTGCCAGCAGCCAAGAGAGGGCTAGCGGGAGAGGTGAGCAGTACTTC
TRBJ1-3 many . TRBV6-1 CASSPRSSGNTIYF TGTGCCAGCAGCCCTAGGTCCTCTGGAAACACCATATATTTT
TRBJ1-2 many TRBD1 TRBV27 CASKQQGGVGYGYTF TGTGCCAGCAAACAACAGGGGGGGGTCGGCTATGGCTACACCTTC
TRBJ2-7 . . TRBV9 CASSPGGVTYEQYF TGTGCCAGCTCCCCGGGCGGAGTTACTTACGAGCAGTACTTC
TRBJ1-5 . . TRBV6-1 CASSLRGWGQPQHF TGTGCCAGCAGTCTTCGGGGGTGGGGTCAGCCCCAGCATTTT
TRBJ1-5 many TRBD1 TRBV20-1 CSARESRGGQPQHF TGCAGTGCTAGAGAGTCCAGGGGGGGTCAGCCCCAGCATTTT
TRBJ2-5 . . TRBV30 CAWSVRGAQETQYF TGTGCCTGGAGCGTCCGTGGGGCACAAGAGACCCAGTACTTC
TRBJ2-7 many . TRBV6-1 CASSWTHEQYF TGTGCCAGCAGCTGGACTCACGAGCAGTACTTC
TRBJ1-5 many . TRBV27 CASSLTSNRDGNQPQHF TGTGCCAGCAGTTTAACGAGTAACAGGGATGGCAATCAGCCCCAGCATTTT
TRBJ2-7 many TRBD1 TRBV7-6 CASSPGGQGNEQYF TGTGCCAGCAGTCCGGGAGGACAGGGGAACGAGCAGTACTTC
TRBJ2-7 many TRBD2 TRBV2 CASSGSGSYEQYF TGTGCCAGCAGTGGGAGCGGGAGCTACGAGCAGTACTTC
TRBJ2-3 . . TRBV12-3/TRBV12-4 CASSLFAGGETDTQYF TGTGCCAGCAGTTTATTTGCCGGGGGCGAAACAGATACGCAGTATTTT
TRBJ1-1 many . TRBV6-1 CASSDKENTEAFF TGTGCCAGCTCGGACAAGGAGAACACTGAAGCTTTCTTT
TRBJ1-2 few . TRBV7-2 CASSLVGGGKNYGYTF TGTGCCAGCAGCTTAGTTGGAGGGGGGAAGAACTATGGCTACACCTTC
TRBJ2-7 few TRBD1 TRBV4-3 CASSQGTGGSEQYF TGCGCCAGCAGCCAAGGGACAGGGGGAAGCGAGCAGTACTTC
TRBJ1-4 few . TRBV5-1 CASSLAEVRRNEKLFF TGCGCCAGCAGCTTGGCCGAGGTTCGGCGGAATGAAAAACTGTTTTTT